The next 25 T cell receptor beta chains were all read from a single sample in a study of T cells after yellow fever vaccination. TCRdb re-called the 5' RACE reads through MiXCR, storing one row per CDR3 protein. Of hundreds of thousands of distinct CDR3 sequences listed, 18% are singletons. The starting material was PBMCs, obtained before the yellow fever booster vaccination. The receptors were sampled from a man aged 18 to 30 who received the YFV17D yellow fever vaccine.

V usage is TRBV20-1 and J usage is TRBJ2-2, with TRBD2 matching over 7 bases. CDR3 size: 15 residues. CDR1 DFQATT and CDR2 SNEGSKA come from the germline V gene (reference sequence). J was trimmed by 6 bases and V by 1 base; bases with no gene match: 8. As DNA, the CDR3 is TGCAGTGCTAGAGGGGAGGGTCAGAGCGCCGGGGAGCTGTTTTTT. Protein product: CSARGEGQSAGELFF.

This clonotype appeared once. The chain recombines TRBV6-6 with TRBJ2-7, with TRBD2 matching 7 bases. J lost 0 bases, V lost 8 bases, and 1 base had no gene match. The CDR3 runs 12 residues. In germline, CDR1 is MNHNY, CDR2 SVGAGI (reference sequence). The CDR3 here is CASRGSSYEQYV. The DNA for the CDR3 is TGTGCCAGCCGCGGGAGCTCCTACGAGCAGTACGTC.

This clonotype was counted only a few times. This chain connects TRBV29-1 to TRBJ1-3; D uncertain. The CDR3 has 11 residues. From germline, CDR1 is SQVTM and CDR2 ANQGSEA. The V gene lost 4 bases and the J gene lost 3 bases, with 4 bases spanning the gap. For the CDR3, the DNA is TGCAGCGTTGCTCGTGGAAACACCATATATTTT. This gives the protein CSVARGNTIYF. Full variable domain (outside the CDR3, taken from reference TRBV29-1 and TRBJ1-3): SAVISQKPSRDICQRGTSLTIQCQVDSQVTMMFWYRQQPGQSLTLIATANQGSEATYESGFVIDKFPISRPNLTFSTLTVSNMSPEDSSIYLCSVARGNTIYFGEGSWLTVV.

This rearrangement joins TRBV9 to TRBJ2-3; possible D gene TRBD2, 5 bases. CDR1 SGDLS and CDR2 YYNGEE come from the germline V gene. This CDR3 comprises 16 residues. V lost 0 bases and J lost 0, with 11 bases in between. The CDR3 nucleotides are TGTGCCAGCAGCGTAGATGGGAGAACTAGCACAGATACGCAGTATTTT. It encodes CASSVDGRTSTDTQYF.

The chain combines TRBV7-9 with TRBJ1-3; D unclear. Germline V gives CDR1 SEHNR, CDR2 FQNEAQ (reference sequence). The CDR3 covers 13 residues. Deletions cut 1 base from V and 9 bases from J, with 10 bases between. CDR3 bases: TGTGCCAGCAGCTTAGACGATGTCAGCACCATATATTTT. It specifies CASSLDDVSTIYF.

The V and J genes are TRBV5-1 and TRBJ2-5, with 7 bases that match TRBD2. The junction had 5 bases not matched to a gene; V was cut back by 4 bases and J by 2 bases. The CDR3 length is 14 residues. The V gene's germline CDR1 is SGHRS and CDR2 YFSETQ. The CDR3 region is CASSPGRVQETQYF. The CDR3 DNA is TGCGCCAGCAGCCCTGGGAGGGTGCAAGAGACCCAGTACTTC.

The rearrangement links TRBV18 to TRBJ2-3; tentatively, D is TRBD1 (6 bases). V gave up 4 bases and J gave up 2 bases, with 16 bases separating them. The length of the CDR3 is 16 residues. Germline V lookup: CDR1 KGHSH, CDR2 LQKENI. This chain's CDR3 is CASSREKQGPTDTQYF. CDR3 coding DNA: TGTGCCAGCTCACGAGAGAAGCAGGGGCCCACAGATACGCAGTATTTT.

This clonotype was seen a few times. V is TRBV6-5 and J is TRBJ1-4; D not resolved. Germline V gene sequence: CDR1 MNHEY, CDR2 SVGAGI. The V end was cut by 0 bases, the J end by 8 bases, with 13 bases between. The CDR3 runs 15 residues. The CDR3, as DNA: TGTGCCAGCAGTTACTCGAAACAGAATGCGGAAAAACTGTTTTTT. Its protein product is CASSYSKQNAEKLFF.

This clonotype came up many times. The chain joins TRBV27 to TRBJ2-2; D is unresolved. From germline, CDR1 is MNHEY and CDR2 SMNVEV (reference sequence). V was cut by 1 base and J by 5 bases, with 2 bases left in between. The CDR3 length is 12 residues. CDR3 in DNA: TGTGCCAGCAGTTTATTGACCGGGGAGCTGTTTTTT. This encodes CASSLLTGELFF.

This chain joins TRBV20-1 and TRBJ2-5; D remains unclear. Per the germline V gene, CDR1 is DFQATT and CDR2 is SNEGSKA (reference sequence). The CDR3 has 13 amino acids. Trimming removed 8 bases at V and 1 base at J, with 14 bases between. The CDR3 DNA is TGCAGTAAAACCAGAGACCCCCAAGAGACCCAGTACTTC. Encoded protein: CSKTRDPQETQYF.

This clonotype has only a few counts. The genes are TRBV5-1 and TRBJ2-7, with a tentative D call TRBD2 (5 bases). The ends were cut back, 1 base at V and 2 bases at J, with 13 bases in the middle. Germline values: CDR1 SGHRS, CDR2 YFSETQ. CDR3 length: 15 amino acids. The DNA for the CDR3 is TGCGCCAGCAGCTTGCTATCTGGGAGAGCCTACGAGCAGTACTTC. Amino acid sequence: CASSLLSGRAYEQYF.

This clonotype has a handful of counts. The chain recombines TRBV12-3 or TRBV12-4 with TRBJ2-5, with D possibly matching TRBD2 (5 bases). Trimming pared 7 bases from V and 2 bases from J, leaving 14 bases between. CDR3 length: 14 residues. The CDR3 spells CASTQNRGQETQYF. CDR3 sequence (DNA): TGTGCCAGCACCCAGAACCGGGGACAAGAGACCCAGTACTTC.

At least ten counts were recorded for this clonotype. The rearrangement joins TRBV12-3 or TRBV12-4 to TRBJ2-5, with TRBD2 identical over 7 bases. V dropped 8 bases and J dropped 4; count of bases not matched to a gene: 1. CDR3 size: 11 residues. The CDR3 DNA follows: TGTGCCAGCGGGGGGGGAGAGACCCAGTACTTC. It encodes CASGGGETQYF.

The rearrangement uses TRBV28 and TRBJ1-6; possibly TRBD1 for D (5 bases). Germline V lookup: CDR1 MDHEN, CDR2 SYDVKM. The CDR3 length is 15 residues. The V and J ends lost 6 bases and 7 bases respectively, with 16 bases between them. The CDR3 spells CASSFEGSGNSPLHF. CDR3 bases: TGTGCCAGCAGCTTTGAGGGGTCGGGAAATTCACCCCTCCACTTT.

In its sample, this clonotype was seen a few times. The V and J genes are TRBV9 and TRBJ2-1; TRBD2 agrees at 10 bases. J was trimmed by 8 bases and V by 1 base; bases with no gene match: 9. The CDR3 contains 16 residues. Germline lookup yields CDR1 SGDLS and CDR2 YYNGEE. This CDR3 is CASSVLGSGGAHEQFF. The DNA for the CDR3 is TGTGCCAGCAGCGTATTAGGCAGCGGGGGGGCCCATGAGCAGTTCTTC.

This rearrangement joins TRBV4-1 to TRBJ1-4; the D gene is possibly TRBD1 (5 bases). Trimming took 4 bases from V and 8 from J, leaving 14 bases between them. The CDR3 has 14 amino acids. Germline V gene data show CDR1 as MGHRA and CDR2 as YSYEKL. DNA for the CDR3: TGCGCCAGCAGCCTCCGGGACGGGACGGAAAAACTGTTTTTT. It is translated as CASSLRDGTEKLFF.

Only a few counts were recorded for this clonotype. The chain has TRBV24-1 and TRBJ2-1; D is perhaps TRBD1 or TRBD2 (5 bases each). Germline V CDR1 and CDR2: KGHDR, SFDVKD. V gave up 9 bases and J gave up 3 bases, with 20 bases separating them. This CDR3 comprises 16 residues. Here the CDR3 reads CATRAGEGSLYNEQFF. For the CDR3, the DNA is TGTGCCACCCGTGCCGGCGAGGGGAGCCTCTACAATGAGCAGTTCTTC.

This chain links TRBV11-2 with TRBJ1-6; 7 positions agree with TRBD1. Germline loops: CDR1 SGHAT, CDR2 FQNNGV. The CDR3 consists of 14 residues. The V and J ends lost 8 bases and 5 bases, in that order; junction bases with no gene match: 6. DNA for the CDR3: TGTGCCAGCGCCGGGACAGATAATAATTCACCCCTCCACTTT. This sequence encodes CASAGTDNNSPLHF. The entire variable domain, with the rest obtained from reference TRBV11-2 and TRBJ1-6, is as follows: EAGVAQSPRYKIIEKRQSVAFWCNPISGHATLYWYQQILGQGPKLLIQFQNNGVVDDSQLPKDRFSAERLKGVDSTLKIQPAKLEDSAVYLCASAGTDNNSPLHFGNGTRLTVT.

This chain joins TRBV5-1 and TRBJ1-1; unclear D gene. V was trimmed by 6 bases and J by 10 bases, leaving 25 bases between them. Germline CDR1 reads SGHRS; CDR2 reads YFSETQ. This CDR3 is 15 amino acids long. As DNA, the CDR3 is TGCGCCAGCAACCCTGTCCCCTTACGAGTATCAGGAGCTTTCTTT. It is translated as CASNPVPLRVSGAFF.

This clonotype was observed many times. This sequence joins TRBV25-1 and TRBJ1-1; D is unclear. There are 11 residues in the CDR3. Trimming took off 8 bases at V and 6 bases at J, with 10 bases between the two ends. Germline CDR1 is MGHDK and CDR2 is SYGVNS. The CDR3 DNA reads as TGTGCCAGCTCGCCTGGCGCTGAAGCTTTCTTT. As protein: CASSPGAEAFF.

CDR3 sequence (DNA): TGCAGTGTCGGAGAGACAGGGCGGATGGAAGCTTTCTTT. It translates to CSVGETGRMEAFF. The chain is built from TRBV20-1 and TRBJ1-1; 7 bases agree with TRBD1. Germline V gives CDR1 DFQATT, CDR2 SNEGSKA (reference sequence). The length of the CDR3 is 13 residues. Trimming took 7 bases from V and 8 from J; bases not matched to a gene: 13.

The CDR3 region is CASSLGTGQGAFF. DNA for the CDR3: TGTGCCAGCAGCTTAGGGACGGGACAGGGGGCTTTCTTT. The J gene is TRBJ1-1, the V gene TRBV7-3; 10 nucleotides match TRBD1. The CDR3 is 13 residues long. The germline V gene has CDR1 SGHTA and CDR2 FQGTGA. V gave up 2 bases and J gave up 11 bases; unmatched junction bases: 5.

Here the CDR3 DNA reads TGTGCCAGCAGCGACAGGGGGCGTCGGGAGACCCAGTACTTC. Amino acids: CASSDRGRRETQYF. The V call is TRBV7-9, the J call TRBJ2-5; the match to TRBD1 covers 10 bases. Germline trimming cut 5 bases from V and 5 bases from J; bases unmatched to any gene: 5. Per germline, CDR1 SEHNR and CDR2 FQNEAQ (reference sequence). The CDR3 length is 14 residues.

The chain recombines TRBV6-6 with TRBJ2-3; D is undetermined. This CDR3 comprises 15 residues. Deletions cut 6 bases from V and 6 bases from J, with 19 bases between. Germline V gene sequence: CDR1 MNHNY, CDR2 SVGAGI (reference sequence). In DNA, the CDR3 is TGTGCCAGCAGCAAGTCCCATTTCCCGGGTGATACGCAGTATTTT. It is translated as CASSKSHFPGDTQYF.

The CDR3 region is CASSPDLGSYNEQFF. For the CDR3, the DNA is TGTGCCAGCAGCCCGGATTTGGGATCCTACAATGAGCAGTTCTTC. The chain is built from TRBV12-3 or TRBV12-4 and TRBJ2-1; unclear D gene. Between the trimmed V and J ends, which lost 6 bases and 1 base, there was a span of 13 bases. This CDR3 has 15 residues.